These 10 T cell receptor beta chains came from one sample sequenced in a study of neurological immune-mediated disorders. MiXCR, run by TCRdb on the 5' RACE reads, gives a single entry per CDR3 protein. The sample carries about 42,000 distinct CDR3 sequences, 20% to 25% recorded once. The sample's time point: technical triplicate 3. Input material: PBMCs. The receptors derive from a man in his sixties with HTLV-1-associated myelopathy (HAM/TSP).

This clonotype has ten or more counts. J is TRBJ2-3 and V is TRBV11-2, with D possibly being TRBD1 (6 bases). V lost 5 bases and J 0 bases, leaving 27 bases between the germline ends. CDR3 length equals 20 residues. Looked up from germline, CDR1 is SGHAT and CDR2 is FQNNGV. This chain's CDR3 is CASSPDNPTRGRPSTDTQYF. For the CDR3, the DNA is TGTGCCAGCAGCCCCGACAACCCAACCAGGGGACGCCCTAGCACAGATACGCAGTATTTT. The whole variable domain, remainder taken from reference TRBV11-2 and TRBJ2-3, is EAGVAQSPRYKIIEKRQSVAFWCNPISGHATLYWYQQILGQGPKLLIQFQNNGVVDDSQLPKDRFSAERLKGVDSTLKIQPAKLEDSAVYLCASSPDNPTRGRPSTDTQYFGPGTRLTVL.

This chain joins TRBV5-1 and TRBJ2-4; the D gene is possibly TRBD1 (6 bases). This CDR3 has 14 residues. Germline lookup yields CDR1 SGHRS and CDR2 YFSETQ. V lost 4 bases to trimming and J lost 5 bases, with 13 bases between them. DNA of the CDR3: TGCGCCAGCAGCGTACAGGGCGTGGAAAACATTCAGTACTTC. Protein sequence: CASSVQGVENIQYF.

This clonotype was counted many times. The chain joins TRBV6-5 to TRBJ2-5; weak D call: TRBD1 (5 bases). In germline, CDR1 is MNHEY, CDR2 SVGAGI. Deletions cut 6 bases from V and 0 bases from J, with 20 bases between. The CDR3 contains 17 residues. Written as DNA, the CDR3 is TGTGCCAGCAGCCAGGGCCTTGTTAACCTATACCAAGAGACCCAGTACTTC. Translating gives CASSQGLVNLYQETQYF.

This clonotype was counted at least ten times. The CDR3 loop is CASSAGGRTNYGYTF. The CDR3 DNA reads as TGTGCCAGCAGTGCCGGGGGACGGACGAACTATGGCTACACCTTC. V and J are TRBV6-6 and TRBJ1-2, with D perhaps matching TRBD1 (5 bases). The CDR3 runs to 15 residues. The germline V gene has CDR1 MNHNY and CDR2 SVGAGI (reference sequence). V dropped 5 bases and J dropped 2 bases, with 15 bases sitting between them.

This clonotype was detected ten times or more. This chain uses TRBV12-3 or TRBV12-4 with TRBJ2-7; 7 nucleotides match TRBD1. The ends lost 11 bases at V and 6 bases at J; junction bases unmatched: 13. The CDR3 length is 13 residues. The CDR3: CASGTALSGEQYF. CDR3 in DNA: TGTGCCTCGGGGACAGCTTTGTCGGGCGAGCAGTACTTC.

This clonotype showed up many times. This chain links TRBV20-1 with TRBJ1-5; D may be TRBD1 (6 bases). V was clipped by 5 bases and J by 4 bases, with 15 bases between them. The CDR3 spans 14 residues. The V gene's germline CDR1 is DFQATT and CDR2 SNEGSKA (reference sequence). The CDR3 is CSAGGRGRNQPQHF. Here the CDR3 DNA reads TGCAGTGCTGGGGGGAGGGGGAGGAATCAGCCCCAGCATTTT.

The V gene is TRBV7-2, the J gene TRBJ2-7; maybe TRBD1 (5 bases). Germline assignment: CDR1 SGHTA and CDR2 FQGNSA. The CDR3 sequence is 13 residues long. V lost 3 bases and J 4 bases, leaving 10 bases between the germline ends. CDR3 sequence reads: CASSLGPVYEQYF. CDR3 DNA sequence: TGTGCCAGCAGCTTGGGGCCTGTGTACGAGCAGTACTTC.

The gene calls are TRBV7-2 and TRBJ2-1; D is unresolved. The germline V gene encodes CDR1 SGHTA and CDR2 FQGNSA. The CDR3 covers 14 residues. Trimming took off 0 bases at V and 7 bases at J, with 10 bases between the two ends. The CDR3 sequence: CASSLAIGRNEQFF. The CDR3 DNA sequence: TGTGCCAGCAGCTTAGCTATAGGTAGGAATGAGCAGTTCTTC.

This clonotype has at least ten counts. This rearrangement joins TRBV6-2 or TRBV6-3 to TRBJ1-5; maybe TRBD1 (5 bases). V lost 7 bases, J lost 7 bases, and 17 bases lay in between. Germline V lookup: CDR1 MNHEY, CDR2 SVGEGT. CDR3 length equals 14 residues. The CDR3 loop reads CASTPGRVHQPQHF. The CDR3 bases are TGTGCCAGCACCCCGGGCAGGGTCCACCAGCCCCAGCATTTT.

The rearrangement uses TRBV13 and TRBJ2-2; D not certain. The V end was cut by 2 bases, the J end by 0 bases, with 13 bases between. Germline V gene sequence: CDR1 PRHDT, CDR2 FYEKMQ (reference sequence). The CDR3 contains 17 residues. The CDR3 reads CASSLKSTFANTGELFF. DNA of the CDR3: TGTGCCAGCAGCTTAAAATCCACTTTCGCGAACACCGGGGAGCTGTTTTTT. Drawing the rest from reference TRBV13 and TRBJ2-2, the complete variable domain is AAGVIQSPRHLIKEKRETATLKCYPIPRHDTVYWYQQGPGQDPQFLISFYEKMQSDKGSIPDRFSAQQFSDYHSELNMSSLELGDSALYFCASSLKSTFANTGELFFGEGSRLTVL.